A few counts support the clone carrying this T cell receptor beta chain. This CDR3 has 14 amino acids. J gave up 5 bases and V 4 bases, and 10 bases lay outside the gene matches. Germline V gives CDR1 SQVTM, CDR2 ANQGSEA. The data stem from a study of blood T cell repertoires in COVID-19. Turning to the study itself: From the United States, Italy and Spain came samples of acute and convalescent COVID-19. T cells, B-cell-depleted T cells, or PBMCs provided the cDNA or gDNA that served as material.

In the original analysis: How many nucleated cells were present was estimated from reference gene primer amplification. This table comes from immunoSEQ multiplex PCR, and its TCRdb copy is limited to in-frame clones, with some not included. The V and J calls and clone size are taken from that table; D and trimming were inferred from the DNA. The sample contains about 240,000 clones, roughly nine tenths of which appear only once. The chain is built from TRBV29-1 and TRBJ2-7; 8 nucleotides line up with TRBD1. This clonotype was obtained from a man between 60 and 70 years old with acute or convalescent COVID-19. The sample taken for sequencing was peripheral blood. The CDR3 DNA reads TGCAGCGTTGGGGACAGGTTAACAGCGGACGAGCAGTACTTC. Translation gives CSVGDRLTADEQYF.